This T cell receptor beta chain was captured by sequencing in a study of T cell changes during pregnancy in multiple sclerosis. With V trimmed by 4 bases and J by 6 bases, 4 bases remained unmatched. Per germline, CDR1 LGHNA and CDR2 YNFKEQ. The CDR3 sequence is 14 residues long. Repertoires were generated with immunoSEQ multiplex PCR, while TCRdb's copy carries only in-frame clones and drops some. Here the sample spans tens of thousands of clones, 85% to 95% being singletons. The sample was peripheral blood, taken after pregnancy. The clonotype was recovered from a female donor with multiple sclerosis, enrolled in a pregnancy study. The chain employs TRBV4-2 and TRBJ1-5, with TRBD1 identical over 9 bases. The CDR3 sequence is CASSPGTGSQPQHF. In DNA form, the CDR3 reads TGTGCCAGCAGCCCCGGGACAGGGAGTCAGCCCCAGCATTTT.